The 23 T cell receptor beta chains in this list originate from one sample, sequenced in a study of shared T cell receptors in the human thymus. This table comes from immunoSEQ multiplex PCR, and its TCRdb copy is limited to in-frame clones, with some not included. The repertoire holds under 450,000 clones, with 95% as singletons. Material: thymocytes. The receptors come from a human donor.

The J gene is TRBJ2-2, the V gene TRBV4-3; the match to TRBD2 covers 16 bases. The germline CDR1 and CDR2 sequences are LGHNA and YSLEER. Unmatched junction bases numbered 2, after V lost 3 bases and J lost 4 bases. The length of the CDR3 is 17 residues. This CDR3 reads CASSQGLAGGPTGELFF. The CDR3 nucleotides are TGCGCCAGCAGCCAGGGACTAGCGGGAGGGCCCACCGGGGAGCTGTTTTTT.

The chain joins TRBV7-3 to TRBJ1-2; D uncertain. V was pared by 5 bases and J by 4 bases, with 26 bases between. CDR3 size: 18 residues. The germline gives CDR1 SGHTA, CDR2 FQGTGA. The CDR3 loop reads CASSLPARRAAHSYGYTF. The CDR3 DNA reads TGTGCCAGCAGCCTGCCTGCACGGAGGGCTGCCCATTCCTATGGCTACACCTTC.

The V call is TRBV7-6, the J call TRBJ2-7; 8 bases are a match to TRBD2. Unmatched junction bases numbered 13, after V lost 5 bases and J lost 7 bases. This CDR3 is 15 amino acids long. The germline V gene encodes CDR1 SGHVS and CDR2 FNYEAQ. In DNA, the CDR3 is TGTGCCAGCAGCCCCCCTCGGCGGGGGGCGGTTGAGCAGTACTTC. It yields the protein CASSPPRRGAVEQYF.

A note on this clone: A read error may produce the germline difference seen at one junction end. The CDR3 DNA is TGTGCCAGCAGCTGCTATCTGGGGACTAGCGAGGTCTTC. It specifies CASSCYLGTSEVF. The chain links TRBV11-2 to TRBJ2-1; 10 bases match TRBD2. Germline CDR1 reads SGHAT; CDR2 reads FQNNGV. This CDR3 contains 13 residues. Full variable domain (rest looked up from reference TRBV11-2 and TRBJ2-1): EAGVAQSPRYKIIEKRQSVAFWCNPISGHATLYWYQQILGQGPKLLIQFQNNGVVDDSQLPKDRFSAERLKGVDSTLKIQPAKLEDSAVYLCASSCYLGTSEVFGPGTRLTVL.

This clone appeared a single time. The chain carries TRBV19 and TRBJ1-5; TRBD1 agrees at 11 bases. The CDR3 runs to 15 residues. Trimming took 3 bases from V and 6 from J; bases not matched to a gene: 4. Per the germline V gene, CDR1 is LNHDA and CDR2 is SQIVND (reference sequence). The CDR3 DNA follows: TGTGCCAGTAGTATCGGACAGGGGGCGGGTCAGCCCCAGCATTTT. Protein product: CASSIGQGAGQPQHF.

This chain's CDR3 is CASSYPAQGAAKNIQYF. The CDR3 coding sequence is TGTGCCAGCAGCTATCCGGCACAGGGGGCAGCCAAAAACATTCAGTACTTC. J is TRBJ2-4 and V is TRBV7-9; the match to TRBD1 covers 9 bases. Germline V gene lookup returns CDR1 SEHNR and CDR2 FQNEAQ (reference sequence). There are 17 residues in the CDR3. After removal of 4 bases from V and 0 bases from J, the junction contained 7 bases not matched to a gene.

The V call is TRBV18, the J call TRBJ2-3; 14 positions agree with TRBD2. From germline, CDR1 is KGHSH and CDR2 LQKENI. The CDR3 has 21 amino acids. The junction had 17 bases not matched to a gene; V was cut back by 3 bases and J by 3 bases. The CDR3 coding sequence is TGTGCCAGCTCACCTAAGTCCGGGACTAGCGGGAGCCCCGACGGGACAGATACGCAGTATTTT. Translation: CASSPKSGTSGSPDGTDTQYF.

This chain joins TRBV10-1 and TRBJ1-1, with D possibly TRBD1 on 5 matching bases. There are 12 residues in the CDR3. Looked up from germline, CDR1 is WNHNN and CDR2 is SYGVQD (reference sequence). V was pared by 7 bases and J by 6 bases, with 12 bases between. The CDR3 loop is CASTEGRAEAFF. As DNA, the CDR3 is TGCGCCAGCACCGAGGGGAGGGCTGAAGCTTTCTTT.

CDR3 bases: TGCGCCAGCAGCATATTTAGCGGGATCTCCTACGAGCAGTACTTC. Protein sequence: CASSIFSGISYEQYF. The genes are TRBV5-1 and TRBJ2-7; 8 bases align to TRBD2. Per germline, CDR1 SGHRS and CDR2 YFSETQ. CDR3 size: 15 residues. J gave up 0 bases and V 4 bases, and 6 bases lay outside the gene matches.

The chain combines TRBV21-1 with TRBJ2-7; TRBD1 is the table's D call and was not checked against the DNA. TRBV21-1 is assigned pseudogene status. The CDR3 extends over 17 amino acids. The CDR3 bases are TGTGCCAGCAGCAAACCGCCGGACAGGGGGGAGTACTACGAGCAGTACTTC. Residues: CASSKPPDRGEYYEQYF.

The gene calls are TRBV10-3 and TRBJ1-1; D gene unclear. This CDR3 is 15 amino acids long. Deletions cut 11 bases from V and 0 bases from J, with 19 bases between. Germline CDR1 reads ENHRY; CDR2 reads SYGVKD. CDR3 in DNA: TGTGCCCCTACGGAAGGAAACCCCATGAACACTGAAGCTTTCTTT. It yields the protein CAPTEGNPMNTEAFF.

The V call is TRBV18, the J call TRBJ2-7; a weak D match, TRBD2 (7 bases). The length of the CDR3 is 14 residues. CDR1 and CDR2 (germline): KGHSH, LQKENI. V was clipped by 3 bases and J by 2 bases, with 11 bases between them. The CDR3 protein is CASSPLGGPYEQYF. Here the CDR3 DNA reads TGTGCCAGCTCACCGCTGGGGGGGCCCTACGAGCAGTACTTC.

The gene calls are TRBV4-1 and TRBJ2-1; D may be TRBD2 (5 bases). Germline V CDR1 and CDR2: MGHRA, YSYEKL. The CDR3 is 16 amino acids. Trimming left V 1 base short and J 2 bases short, with 12 bases between. Here the CDR3 reads CASSQGGRLTYNEQFF. The CDR3 nucleotides read TGCGCCAGCAGCCAAGGTGGGAGACTCACCTACAATGAGCAGTTCTTC.

This clone was recorded a few times. This rearrangement joins TRBV10-2 to TRBJ1-5; a possible D gene is TRBD1 (5 bases). Germline CDR1 is WSHSY and CDR2 is SAAADI. V was cut by 10 bases and J by 7 bases, with 8 bases left in between. The CDR3 runs to 10 residues. The CDR3 reads CANGAQPQHF. The CDR3 DNA follows: TGCGCCAATGGGGCCCAGCCCCAGCATTTT.

The chain links TRBV5-1 to TRBJ2-7; tentative D call: TRBD2 (6 bases). The CDR3 spans 16 residues. The germline V gene has CDR1 SGHRS and CDR2 YFSETQ. The germline V and J ends were trimmed by 1 base and 6 bases, with 20 bases remaining between them. Written as DNA, the CDR3 is TGCGCCAGCAGCTTGTTTCTTCGGCGGGATTCCCTCGAGCAGTACTTC. This translates into CASSLFLRRDSLEQYF.

This clone appeared once. The chain combines TRBV7-2 with TRBJ1-1, with D unclear. The CDR3 contains 14 residues. Germline lookup yields CDR1 SGHTA and CDR2 FQGNSA. Trimming removed 2 bases from V and 4 bases from J, with 11 bases in between. Here the CDR3 DNA reads TGTGCCAGCAGCTTAATAATCGGCACCACTGAAGCTTTCTTT. Translation: CASSLIIGTTEAFF.

This sequence joins TRBV5-4 and TRBJ2-1, with D possibly matching TRBD1 (6 bases). With 0 bases removed from V and 1 base from J, the gap between germline ends came to 11 bases. There are 16 residues in the CDR3. The germline V gene has CDR1 SGHNT and CDR2 YYREEE (reference sequence). In DNA form, the CDR3 reads TGTGCCAGCAGCTTGGAAACAGGGCCGTCCTACAATGAGCAGTTCTTC. Protein product: CASSLETGPSYNEQFF.

J is TRBJ1-2 and V is TRBV29-1; possible D gene TRBD1, 5 bases. V was clipped by 1 base and J by 4 bases, with 10 bases between them. This CDR3 spans 13 amino acids. Looked up from germline, CDR1 is SQVTM and CDR2 is ANQGSEA. CDR3 coding DNA: TGCAGCGTTGAAGGCCGGCAGGGCTATGGCTACACCTTC. Amino acid sequence: CSVEGRQGYGYTF.

V and J are TRBV7-2 and TRBJ2-2, with D possibly TRBD2 on 7 matching bases. This CDR3 is 17 amino acids long. The V and J ends lost 9 bases and 0 bases respectively, with 20 bases between them. Per germline, CDR1 SGHTA and CDR2 FQGNSA. The CDR3 sequence: CARGGQPVASNTGELFF. CDR3 coding DNA: TGTGCCAGGGGGGGGCAACCCGTAGCCTCGAACACCGGGGAGCTGTTTTTT. Looking up the rest from reference TRBV7-2 and TRBJ2-2 gives the full variable domain: GAGVSQSPSNKVTEKGKDVELRCDPISGHTALYWYRQSLGQGLEFLIYFQGNSAPDKSGLPSDRFSAERTGGSVSTLTIQRTQQEDSAVYLCARGGQPVASNTGELFFGEGSRLTVL.

This clone was found once. This chain connects TRBV11-3 to TRBJ2-7; no clear D gene. Trimming left V 1 base short and J 2 bases short, with 6 bases between. This CDR3 contains 13 residues. Germline CDR1 SGHNT, CDR2 YENEEA. The CDR3 loop reads CASSLGQPYEQYF. The CDR3 region has the DNA TGTGCCAGCAGCTTAGGCCAGCCCTACGAGCAGTACTTC.

The chain joins TRBV4-1 to TRBJ1-1, with D perhaps TRBD1 (5 bases). Germline values: CDR1 MGHRA, CDR2 YSYEKL. The V and J ends lost 1 base and 4 bases respectively, with 7 bases between them. The CDR3 runs 13 residues. The CDR3 coding sequence is TGCGCCAGCAGCCAAGGACAGTCCACTGAAGCTTTCTTT. Its protein product is CASSQGQSTEAFF.

This rearrangement joins TRBV7-9 to TRBJ2-7, with D tentatively TRBD2 (5 bases). V lost 0 bases and J 4 bases, leaving 13 bases between the germline ends. The germline CDR1 and CDR2 sequences are SEHNR and FQNEAQ (reference sequence). The CDR3 contains 15 residues. The CDR3 protein is CASSLARAEVYEQYF. As DNA, the CDR3 is TGTGCCAGCAGCTTAGCGCGGGCAGAGGTGTACGAGCAGTACTTC.

The chain is built from TRBV7-2 and TRBJ2-4; 13 bases are shared with TRBD2. Unmatched junction bases numbered 9, after V lost 3 bases and J lost 1 base. Germline V gives CDR1 SGHTA, CDR2 FQGNSA. There are 19 residues in the CDR3. CDR3 residues: CASSFPLAGGPQAKNIQYF. CDR3 nucleotide sequence: TGTGCCAGCAGCTTTCCACTAGCGGGAGGGCCTCAGGCCAAAAACATTCAGTACTTC.